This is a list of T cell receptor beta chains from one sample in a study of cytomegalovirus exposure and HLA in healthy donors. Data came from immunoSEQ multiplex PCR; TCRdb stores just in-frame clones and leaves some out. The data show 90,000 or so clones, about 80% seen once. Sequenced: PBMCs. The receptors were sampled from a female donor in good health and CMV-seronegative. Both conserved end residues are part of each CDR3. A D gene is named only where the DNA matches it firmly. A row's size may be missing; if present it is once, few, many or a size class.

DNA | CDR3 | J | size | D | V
TGTGCCAGCAGTCCTATCCGGGGAGGTAACACTGAAGCTTTCTTT | CASSPIRGGNTEAFF | TRBJ1-1 | few | . | TRBV28
TGTGCCAGCAGTGAAAAGTTACAGGGCCAAAGGAAGTTCTTC | CASSEKLQGQRKFF | TRBJ2-1 | few | . | TRBV2
TGTGCCAGCAGCTTAAAACCATTGCACATGAACACTGAAGCTTTCTTT | CASSLKPLHMNTEAFF | TRBJ1-1 | . | . | TRBV7-3
TGTGCCAGCAGACAGAACACTGAAGCTTTCTTT | CASRQNTEAFF | TRBJ1-1 | . | . | TRBV6-1
TGTGCCAGCAGCTCGGATGTCGCGGGACTCGGGGAGACCCAGTACTTC | CASSSDVAGLGETQYF | TRBJ2-5 | . | . | TRBV5-8
TGTGCCAGCAGCCCTGGACAGGGCCCCGGAAACACCATATATTTT | CASSPGQGPGNTIYF | TRBJ1-3 | . | TRBD1 | TRBV11-3
TGTGCCAGCAGTTTATTGGGACAGGGTTACTCCTACGAGCAGTACTTC | CASSLLGQGYSYEQYF | TRBJ2-7 | . | TRBD1 | TRBV28
TGTGCCACCAGCAGAGAGGCCGGGAGTAGCGGGGGTCCAACCTCTCAAGAGACCCAGTACTTC | CATSREAGSSGGPTSQETQYF | TRBJ2-5 | . | TRBD2 | TRBV15
TGTGCCAGCAGTGAACAGGGAAGGGTCTATGGCTACACCTTC | CASSEQGRVYGYTF | TRBJ1-2 | few | . | TRBV2
TGTGCCAGCAGCGTCCGCAGGGCCGGGGAGCTGTTTTTT | CASSVRRAGELFF | TRBJ2-2 | . | . | TRBV9
TGTGCCAGCAGTTACTCAAATAGGGGCTTGAGAGAGACCCAGTACTTC | CASSYSNRGLRETQYF | TRBJ2-5 | . | . | TRBV6-5